The 4 T cell receptor beta chains below were found in one sample sequenced in a study of blood T cell repertoires in COVID-19 (dated by TCRdb to 2018 to 2020). The receptor library was made with the immunoSEQ multiplex PCR assay. TCRdb took this table from immuneACCESS and kept in-frame rearrangements with V and J called. Such tables lack part of the clones; where checked against another copy, unresolved V genes explain under half of the gap, and the rest is unexplained. Here the sample has about 23,000 clones; 85% to 95% occur a single time. The top ten clonotypes cover about 4% of the sample. Material for sequencing was peripheral blood. The receptors were sampled from a woman in her 50s with active COVID-19.

J is TRBJ2-7 and V is TRBV6-5; 7 bases are shared with TRBD2. The V gene's germline CDR1 is MNHEY and CDR2 SVGAGI. The V segment lost 7 bases and the J segment 3 bases; nucleotides outside the gene matches: 6. The CDR3 is 13 residues long. DNA for the CDR3: TGTGCCAGCAAAGACGGCGGGGGCTACGAGCAGTACGTC. Protein product: CASKDGGGYEQYV.

A few counts support this clone. The V and J genes are TRBV6-5 and TRBJ1-4; D ambiguous. The V gene's germline CDR1 is MNHEY and CDR2 SVGAGI. The V and J ends lost 0 bases and 0 bases respectively, with 8 bases between them. The CDR3 loop spans 16 amino acids. The CDR3 loop reads CASSYSPGTTNEKLFF. The CDR3, as DNA: TGTGCCAGCAGTTACTCCCCGGGGACAACTAATGAAAAACTGTTTTTT.

V is TRBV6-2 or TRBV6-3 and J is TRBJ2-2, with TRBD1 identical over 8 bases. The CDR3 spans 14 residues. Per germline, CDR1 MNHEY and CDR2 SVGEGT. Unmatched junction bases numbered 5, after V lost 5 bases and J lost 6 bases. The CDR3 loop reads CASSRTGIPGELFF. The CDR3 coding sequence is TGTGCCAGCAGTCGGACAGGGATCCCCGGGGAGCTGTTTTTT.

The chain is built from TRBV6-6 and TRBJ2-3; no clear D. Germline lookup yields CDR1 MNHNY and CDR2 SVGAGI (reference sequence). The V gene lost 4 bases and the J gene lost 7 bases, with 15 bases spanning the gap. CDR3 length: 14 residues. CDR3 coding DNA: TGTGCCAGCAGTTTAACGACTGGATCCTATACGCAGTATTTT. Translating gives CASSLTTGSYTQYF.